This record covers a single TCR beta chain. This sample stems from a study of cytomegalovirus exposure and HLA in healthy donors. Germline V gene data show CDR1 as LGHNA and CDR2 as YSLEER. The CDR3 has 16 amino acids. Trimming shortened V by 0 bases and J by 6 bases, and 16 bases separated the two germline ends. 13 Jbeta primers and 60 Vbeta primers were used for the PCR. TCRdb's table, derived via immunoSEQ multiplex PCR, lists solely in-frame clones and lacks some. The table has around 180,000 clones, about four fifths seen once; the top ten hold approximately 2.4%. V and J are TRBV4-3 and TRBJ2-3; weak D call: TRBD2 (5 bases). What was sequenced was PBMCs. The TCR was taken from a male donor in good health and CMV-seronegative. The CDR3 spells CASSQDRASTPDTQYF. The CDR3 DNA reads TGCGCCAGCAGCCAAGATCGGGCTAGCACCCCCGATACGCAGTATTTT.